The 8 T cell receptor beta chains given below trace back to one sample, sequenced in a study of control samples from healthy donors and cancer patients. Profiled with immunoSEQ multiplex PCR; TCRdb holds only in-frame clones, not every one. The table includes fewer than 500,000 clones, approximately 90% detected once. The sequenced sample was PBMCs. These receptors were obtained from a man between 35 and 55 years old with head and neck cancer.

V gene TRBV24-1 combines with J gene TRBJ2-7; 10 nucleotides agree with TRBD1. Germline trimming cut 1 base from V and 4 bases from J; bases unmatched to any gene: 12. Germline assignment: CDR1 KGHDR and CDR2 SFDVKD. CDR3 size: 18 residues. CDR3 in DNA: TGTGCCACCAGTGATTTAGGGTCAGTGGGACAGGGGCAATACGAGCAGTACTTC. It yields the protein CATSDLGSVGQGQYEQYF.

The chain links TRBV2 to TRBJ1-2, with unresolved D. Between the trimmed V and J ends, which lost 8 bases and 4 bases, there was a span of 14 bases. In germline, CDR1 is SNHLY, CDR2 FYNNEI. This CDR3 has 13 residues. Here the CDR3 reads CASGPALGYGYTF. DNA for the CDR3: TGTGCCAGCGGGCCCGCTCTTGGCTATGGCTACACCTTC.

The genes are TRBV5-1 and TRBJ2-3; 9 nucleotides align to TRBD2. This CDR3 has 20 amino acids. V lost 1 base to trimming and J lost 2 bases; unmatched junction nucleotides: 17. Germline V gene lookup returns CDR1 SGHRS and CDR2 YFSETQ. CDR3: CASSLFGRQREEGNTDTQYF. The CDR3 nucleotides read TGCGCCAGCAGCTTGTTTGGGCGCCAGCGGGAGGAAGGGAACACAGATACGCAGTATTTT.

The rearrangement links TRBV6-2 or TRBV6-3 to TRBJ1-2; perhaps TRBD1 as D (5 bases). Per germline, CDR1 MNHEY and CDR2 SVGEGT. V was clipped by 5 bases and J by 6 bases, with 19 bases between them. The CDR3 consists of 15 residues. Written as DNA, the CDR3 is TGTGCCAGCAGTCTAACCCGGGGGGGGTTCGATGGCTACACCTTC. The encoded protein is CASSLTRGGFDGYTF.

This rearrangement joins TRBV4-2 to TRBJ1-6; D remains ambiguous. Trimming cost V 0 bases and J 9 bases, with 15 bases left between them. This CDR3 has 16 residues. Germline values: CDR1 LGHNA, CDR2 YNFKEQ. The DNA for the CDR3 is TGTGCCAGCAGCCAAGATTTCAGGTTGGGCGGTTCACCCCTCCACTTT. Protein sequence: CASSQDFRLGGSPLHF.

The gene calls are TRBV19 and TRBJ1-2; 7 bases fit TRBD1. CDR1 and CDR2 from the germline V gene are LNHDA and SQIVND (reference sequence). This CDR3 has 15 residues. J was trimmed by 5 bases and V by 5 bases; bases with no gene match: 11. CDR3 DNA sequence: TGTGCCAGTAGTCAGGACCGGGACAGCGTTTATGGCTACACCTTC. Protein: CASSQDRDSVYGYTF.

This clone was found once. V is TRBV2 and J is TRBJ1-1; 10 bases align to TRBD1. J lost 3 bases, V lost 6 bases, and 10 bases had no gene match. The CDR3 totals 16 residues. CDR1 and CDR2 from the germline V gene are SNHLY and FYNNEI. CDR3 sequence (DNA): TGTGCCAGCAGACCGGGACAGGGGCCGGGGTACACTGAAGCTTTCTTT. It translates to CASRPGQGPGYTEAFF.

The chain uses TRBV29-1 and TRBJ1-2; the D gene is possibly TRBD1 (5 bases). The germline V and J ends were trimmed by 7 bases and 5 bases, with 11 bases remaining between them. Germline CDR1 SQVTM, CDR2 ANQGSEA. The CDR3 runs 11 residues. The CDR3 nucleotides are TGCAGCGCGGTAGGGGAGTATGGCTACACCTTC. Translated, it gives CSAVGEYGYTF.